This TCR beta chain stems from a study of T cell responses to AZD1222 COVID-19 vaccine. The CDR3 is 13 residues long. Germline CDR1 SGDLS, CDR2 YYNGEE. The V and J ends lost 3 bases and 9 bases respectively, with 13 bases between them. Remarks on this clone: Its specificity is unknown.

General study results and limits: The peak T cell response came first, and repertoires were sampled only after it. The study found vaccine-associated CD4 TCRs spanning spike, dominant at 160-218 and 743-854.

This table comes from immunoSEQ multiplex PCR, and its TCRdb copy is limited to in-frame clones, with some not included. The sample has about 200,000 clones, approximately 94% seen once. Second doses at about 4 or about 12 weeks were pooled. This material consisted of peripheral blood, taken 28 days after the second AZD1222 dose. The TCR originated in an adult who received the AZD1222 COVID-19 vaccine. The chain uses TRBV9 and TRBJ1-5, with TRBD1 as a possible D gene (5 bases). The CDR3 region is CASSDGGFGPQHF. For the CDR3, the DNA is TGTGCCAGCAGCGATGGGGGGTTTGGGCCCCAGCATTTT.